The source of this T cell receptor (beta chain) is a study of a mutant IDH1 vaccine in newly diagnosed glioma. For the study at large: Vaccination of patients was performed eight times, in weeks 1, 3, 5, 7, 11, 15, 19 and 23. Vaccination started 4-6 weeks after radiotherapy alone, or with temozolomide cycles. Patients had received radiotherapy, temozolomide, or both previously, most receiving both.

On this clone itself: Its specificity is not known.

The repertoire was sequenced with immunoSEQ multiplex PCR; TCRdb's copy has only in-frame clones and lacks some. Of almost 85,000 clones in the sample, approximately 85% were seen once. Broader study findings: Vaccination induced immune responses in around 94% of patients.

Time point of the sample: week 23, last vaccination. Topical imiquimod was applied with each vaccine dose, which held 300 ug of mutant IDH1 20-mer peptide. The sequences come from PBMCs, collected from a glioma patient whose treatment included an IDH1 peptide vaccine. The receptor's source is a young man with glioma. Some clones in this sample may be carry-over from other donors' samples.

The CDR3 loop is CASSRPGTGSGAFF. The CDR3 DNA sequence: TGTGCCAGCAGTCGTCCCGGGACAGGGAGTGGAGCTTTCTTT. The chain couples TRBV6-6 to TRBJ1-1, with TRBD1 matching 9 bases. The CDR3 runs to 14 residues. The germline gives CDR1 MNHNY, CDR2 SVGAGI (reference sequence). J lost 10 bases, V lost 5 bases, and 11 bases had no gene match.